The 26 T cell receptor beta chains below all came from one sample that was sequenced in a study of cytomegalovirus exposure and HLA in healthy donors (dated by TCRdb to 2016 to 2017). The library was prepared using the immunoSEQ multiplex PCR assay. For the multiplex PCR, a mixture combining 60 forward primers for TCR Vbeta segments and 13 reverse primers for TCR Jbeta segments was used. TCRdb limited this immuneACCESS table to in-frame rearrangements with V and J called. A share of clones is missing; checked studies link under half to unresolved V genes, and the rest is unexplained. The sample table lists 90,000 to 100,000 clones, 55% to 75% of them with a count of one. Of the sample, 2% to 2.5% falls within the top ten clones. The source material was PBMCs. These receptors were obtained from a middle-aged man in good health and CMV-seronegative.

The genes are TRBV4-1 and TRBJ2-5; TRBD1 is a possible D gene (6 bases). Germline loops: CDR1 MGHRA, CDR2 YSYEKL. V was trimmed by 0 bases and J by 2 bases, leaving 25 bases between them. The CDR3 consists of 20 residues. The CDR3 DNA reads TGCGCCAGCAGCCAAGATCTTCTGAGGGGGAGCACCGACCCGCAAGAGACCCAGTACTTC. Amino acid sequence: CASSQDLLRGSTDPQETQYF.

V usage is TRBV25-1 and J usage is TRBJ1-4, with 9 bases identical to TRBD1. The germline V gene has CDR1 MGHDK and CDR2 SYGVNS. Trimming at V came to 3 bases and at J to 7 bases, leaving 3 bases not matched to a gene. This CDR3 region has 14 residues. CDR3 bases: TGTGCCAGCAGTGAGGAGGACAGGGGTGAAAAACTGTTTTTT. Translation gives CASSEEDRGEKLFF.

The rearrangement joins TRBV28 to TRBJ2-2; weak D call: TRBD2 (6 bases). CDR3 length equals 15 residues. CDR1 and CDR2 (germline): MDHEN, SYDVKM. Trimming removed 7 bases at V and 4 bases at J, with 16 bases between. This chain's CDR3 is CASTHAQGGTGELFF. The CDR3 DNA sequence: TGTGCCAGCACTCACGCGCAGGGAGGCACCGGGGAGCTGTTTTTT.

The chain has TRBV5-1 and TRBJ1-1; D call uncertain. Trimming took off 5 bases at V and 1 base at J, with 18 bases between the two ends. The CDR3 sequence is 16 residues long. CDR1 is SGHRS and CDR2 is YFSETQ in the germline V gene. The CDR3 region is CASSFVGLTGNTEAFF. Here the CDR3 DNA reads TGCGCCAGCAGTTTTGTTGGTCTTACCGGGAACACTGAAGCTTTCTTT.

This chain joins TRBV7-9 and TRBJ2-7, with D unclear. V dropped 4 bases and J dropped 3 bases, with 4 bases sitting between them. The length of the CDR3 is 11 residues. Germline V gives CDR1 SEHNR, CDR2 FQNEAQ (reference sequence). DNA for the CDR3: TGTGCCAGCAGCTGGAGCTACGAGCAGTACTTC. Protein: CASSWSYEQYF.

In its sample, this clone was seen a few times. The chain joins TRBV6-6 to TRBJ2-7, with TRBD2 as a possible D gene (6 bases). V gave up 5 bases and J gave up 5 bases, with 10 bases separating them. CDR1 and CDR2 (germline): MNHNY, SVGAGI (reference sequence). This CDR3 contains 12 residues. The CDR3 sequence is CASSIREDEQYF. In DNA form, the CDR3 reads TGTGCCAGCAGTATCAGGGAGGACGAGCAGTACTTC.

The chain uses TRBV6-5 and TRBJ2-7; D possibly corresponds to TRBD2 (5 bases). V was trimmed by 6 bases and J by 3 bases, leaving 18 bases between them. Germline V gene sequence: CDR1 MNHEY, CDR2 SVGAGI. The CDR3 has 15 amino acids. CDR3 loop: CASSRLAVEGYEQYF. CDR3 nucleotide sequence: TGTGCCAGCAGCCGACTGGCGGTTGAGGGCTACGAGCAGTACTTC.

This clone was observed a single time. The J gene is TRBJ1-6, the V gene TRBV4-3, with no clear D. The germline V and J ends were trimmed by 0 bases and 0 bases, with 12 bases remaining between them. CDR1 LGHNA and CDR2 YSLEER come from the germline V gene. The CDR3 is made up of 18 amino acids. Here the CDR3 DNA reads TGCGCCAGCAGCCAAGAGGTAACCACGAGCTCCTATAATTCACCCCTCCACTTT. Amino acid sequence: CASSQEVTTSSYNSPLHF.

The chain uses TRBV7-2 and TRBJ1-2, with 11 bases identical to TRBD1. Germline CDR1 SGHTA, CDR2 FQGNSA. The CDR3 consists of 15 residues. V shed 5 bases, J shed 2 bases, and the junction held 4 bases outside the gene matches. DNA for the CDR3: TGTGCCAGCAGCAGGGACAGGGGGAGGAACTATGGCTACACCTTC. Its protein product is CASSRDRGRNYGYTF.

The chain carries TRBV5-6 and TRBJ2-7, with D maybe TRBD1 (6 bases). The CDR3 loop spans 12 amino acids. The V end lost 0 bases, the J end lost 6 bases, and 7 bases lay between the germline ends. CDR1 SGHDT and CDR2 YYEEEE come from the germline V gene. CDR3 sequence: CASSLGGREQYF. The CDR3 DNA sequence: TGTGCCAGCAGCTTGGGGGGGCGCGAGCAGTACTTC. The whole variable domain, filled in from reference TRBV5-6 and TRBJ2-7, reads DAGVTQSPTHLIKTRGQQVTLRCSPKSGHDTVSWYQQALGQGPQFIFQYYEEEERQRGNFPDRFSGHQFPNYSSELNVNALLLGDSALYLCASSLGGREQYFGPGTRLTVT.

The chain uses TRBV5-4 and TRBJ2-1; 11 positions match TRBD2. The CDR3 consists of 14 residues. V lost 4 bases and J lost 5; bases outside the gene matches: 2. Germline V lookup: CDR1 SGHNT, CDR2 YYREEE (reference sequence). The CDR3 region is CASSLAGGHNEQFF. In DNA, the CDR3 is TGTGCCAGCAGCCTAGCGGGAGGACACAATGAGCAGTTCTTC.

V is TRBV10-3 and J is TRBJ1-1; possible D gene TRBD1, 6 bases. Looked up from germline, CDR1 is ENHRY and CDR2 is SYGVKD. V was shortened by 6 bases and J by 4 bases, with 12 bases between the two germline ends. The CDR3 spans 13 residues. CDR3 DNA sequence: TGTGCCATCAGGCGGGGGGCTGGCACTGAAGCTTTCTTT. Its translation: CAIRRGAGTEAFF.

The chain links TRBV19 to TRBJ2-6; D gene unclear. The CDR3 is 13 residues long. Trimming took 10 bases from V and 0 from J, leaving 7 bases between them. Germline V CDR1 and CDR2: LNHDA, SQIVND (reference sequence). The CDR3 is CATGASGANVLTF. As DNA, the CDR3 is TGTGCCACAGGTGCCTCTGGGGCCAACGTCCTGACTTTC.

The rearrangement links TRBV10-3 to TRBJ2-1, with a weak D call TRBD2 (5 bases). V lost 3 bases to trimming and J lost 2 bases, with 17 bases between them. The CDR3 is 17 residues long. Germline-derived CDR1 and CDR2 are ENHRY and SYGVKD. This chain's CDR3 is CAISDPRELAAYNEQFF. In DNA form, the CDR3 reads TGTGCCATCAGTGACCCGAGGGAGCTAGCCGCCTACAATGAGCAGTTCTTC.

This chain links TRBV18 with TRBJ1-1; D perhaps matches TRBD1 (6 bases). In germline, CDR1 is KGHSH, CDR2 LQKENI. This CDR3 is built from 13 residues. The germline V and J ends were trimmed by 6 bases and 2 bases, with 10 bases remaining between them. For the CDR3, the DNA is TGTGCCAGCTCCAAGGACAGAAACACTGAAGCTTTCTTT. This sequence encodes CASSKDRNTEAFF.

V and J are TRBV7-9 and TRBJ2-5; 7 bases match TRBD1. The CDR3 covers 15 residues. The germline CDR1 and CDR2 sequences are SEHNR and FQNEAQ (reference sequence). Trimming cost V 0 bases and J 5 bases; bases outside gene matches: 6. CDR3 loop: CASSLAWTGGETQYF. The CDR3 DNA follows: TGTGCCAGCAGCTTAGCCTGGACAGGTGGGGAGACCCAGTACTTC.

This clone has just a few counts. The junction departs from germline at one end; a sequencing error may be responsible. The chain uses TRBV7-9 and TRBJ2-2; no firm D call. CDR1 SEHNR and CDR2 FQNEAQ come from the germline V gene (reference sequence). The CDR3 is 13 residues long. For the CDR3, the DNA is TGCGCCAGCAGCCTGACATTGGGCGGGGAGCTGTTTTTT. The encoded protein is CASSLTLGGELFF.

V and J are TRBV7-9 and TRBJ2-3; D is perhaps TRBD2 (6 bases). Germline V gene data show CDR1 as SEHNR and CDR2 as FQNEAQ (reference sequence). Between the trimmed V and J ends, which lost 5 bases and 1 base, there was a span of 16 bases. The CDR3 totals 16 residues. CDR3 region: CASSLDGTARTDTQYF. In DNA form, the CDR3 reads TGTGCCAGCAGCCTGGACGGGACTGCTCGCACAGATACGCAGTATTTT.

V and J are TRBV6-5 and TRBJ2-1; 8 bases line up with TRBD1. V dropped 5 bases and J dropped 14; count of bases not matched to a gene: 11. This CDR3 region has 13 residues. Germline-derived CDR1 and CDR2 are MNHEY and SVGAGI. CDR3 residues: CASSETGESHKFF. In nucleotides, the CDR3 is TGTGCCAGCAGTGAGACAGGGGAATCGCACAAGTTCTTC.

This chain uses TRBV5-6 with TRBJ1-5; 7 bases match TRBD1. The CDR3 covers 15 residues. V lost 1 base and J lost 7; bases outside the gene matches: 8. Germline V gives CDR1 SGHDT, CDR2 YYEEEE. The CDR3 protein is CASSLRGVGGQPQHF. The CDR3 region has the DNA TGTGCCAGCAGCTTGAGGGGGGTAGGGGGCCAGCCCCAGCATTTT.

The chain recombines TRBV28 with TRBJ1-3, with 9 bases matching TRBD1. CDR3 length: 16 amino acids. Trimming removed 10 bases from V and 2 bases from J; junction bases left unmatched: 12. CDR1 and CDR2 (germline): MDHEN, SYDVKM. For the CDR3, the DNA is TGTGCCATTAAACCGGCCCGGACAGGGGCTGGAAACACCATATATTTT. Its translation is CAIKPARTGAGNTIYF.

The rearrangement uses TRBV5-5 and TRBJ1-5; D gene uncertain. The germline V and J ends were trimmed by 1 base and 3 bases, with 8 bases remaining between them. Germline V gives CDR1 SGHKS, CDR2 YYEKEE (reference sequence). The CDR3 is made up of 14 amino acids. The chain's CDR3 is CASSLLQYNQPQHF. In DNA, the CDR3 is TGTGCCAGCAGCTTGTTGCAGTACAATCAGCCCCAGCATTTT.

The genes are TRBV6-6 and TRBJ2-7; perhaps TRBD2 as D (5 bases). From germline, CDR1 is MNHNY and CDR2 SVGAGI (reference sequence). Between the trimmed V and J ends, which lost 5 bases and 6 bases, there was a span of 17 bases. The length of the CDR3 is 14 residues. CDR3 in amino acids: CASSPASTFLEQYF. CDR3 in DNA: TGTGCCAGCAGTCCGGCTAGCACCTTTCTCGAGCAGTACTTC.

The rearrangement links TRBV7-3 to TRBJ2-7, with TRBD2 identical over 7 bases. With 5 bases clipped from V and 0 bases from J, the junction kept 10 bases outside the gene matches. Germline V gives CDR1 SGHTA, CDR2 FQGTGA. This CDR3 is built from 16 residues. The CDR3 sequence: CASSVAGGGSSYEQYF. The CDR3 nucleotides read TGTGCCAGCAGCGTAGCGGGCGGGGGAAGCTCCTACGAGCAGTACTTC.

V is TRBV9 and J is TRBJ1-2; 10 bases are shared with TRBD1. CDR1 and CDR2 from the germline V gene are SGDLS and YYNGEE. With V trimmed by 2 bases and J by 2 bases, 12 bases remained unmatched. This CDR3 has 18 residues. The CDR3 nucleotides are TGTGCCAGCAGCGTGGCCTTTGAGGGGACAGGGGACAACTATGGCTACACCTTC. Translating gives CASSVAFEGTGDNYGYTF.

The rearrangement joins TRBV30 to TRBJ1-1; the D is unclear. Germline lookup yields CDR1 GTSNPN and CDR2 SVGIG (reference sequence). This CDR3 comprises 14 residues. Trimming stripped 4 bases from V and 2 bases from J, with 14 bases between. The CDR3 reads CAWNPGLSNTEAFF. Here the CDR3 DNA reads TGTGCCTGGAACCCCGGACTATCTAACACTGAAGCTTTCTTT.